Reported below is one TCR beta chain. The CDR3 length is 14 residues. V trimming: 7 bases; J trimming: 3 bases; junction bases outside the gene matches: 7. Germline lookup yields CDR1 GTSNPN and CDR2 SVGIG (reference sequence). These data originate in a study of cytomegalovirus exposure and HLA in healthy donors. The primer mix had 60 Vbeta and 13 Jbeta primers. The protocol was immunoSEQ multiplex PCR, while the TCRdb copy is restricted to in-frame clones and leaves out a portion. The sample yields approximately 160,000 clones, approximately 85% seen once. This clonotype was obtained from a girl aged 2-10 years in good health and CMV-seropositive. The material sequenced was PBMCs. This sequence joins TRBV30 and TRBJ2-1, with 9 bases that match TRBD1. The CDR3 nucleotides read TGTGCCTCCTTGGACAGGGGCTACTACAATGAGCAGTTCTTC. Residues: CASLDRGYYNEQFF. The whole variable domain, remainder taken from reference TRBV30 and TRBJ2-1, is SQTIHQWPATLVQPVGSPLSLECTVEGTSNPNLYWYRQAAGRGLQLLFYSVGIGQISSEVPQNLSASRPQDRQFILSSKKLLLSDSGFYLCASLDRGYYNEQFFGPGTRLTVL.